Detailed here is one T cell receptor beta chain. CDR1 is PRHDT and CDR2 is FYEKMQ in the germline V gene (reference sequence). CDR3 length equals 15 residues. J lost 2 bases, V lost 3 bases, and 7 bases had no gene match. Patients of the Seattle cohort, enrolled during active infection, were followed longitudinally. Methods used by the authors: Amplification of reference gene primers provided the estimated nucleated cell counts. Measured with immunoSEQ multiplex PCR; TCRdb has only the in-frame clones, and not every one. D and trimming come from the DNA, and the V and J calls and clone size come from that table. The profile shows some 450,000 clones, approximately 88% of them singletons. This sample was included in a study of blood T cell repertoires in COVID-19. On the study more broadly: The United States, Italy and Spain supplied acute and convalescent COVID-19 samples. In each case, the material was cDNA or gDNA derived from T cells, B-cell-depleted T cells, or PBMCs.

The TCR comes from a woman aged 50 to 60 with COVID-19, enrolled during active disease. The gene calls are TRBV13 and TRBJ2-7, with 7 nucleotides matching TRBD1. Input material: peripheral blood. The CDR3 DNA reads TGTGCCAGCAGCTTCCGCCGACAGGGTACCTACGAGCAGTACTTC. Translating it yields CASSFRRQGTYEQYF.